These 19 T cell receptor beta chains originate from one sample sequenced in a study of CD8 T cells in ankylosing spondylitis. Study-level points and caveats: What seemed typical of ankylosing spondylitis blood was a TCR beta motif built from fewer than ten highly homologous variants.

TCRdb itself ran the 5' RACE reads through MiXCR, one entry per CDR3 protein. The sample contains 650,000 to 800,000 distinct CDR3 sequences, 15% to 20% of which appear only once. The antigens these receptors bind are not known. The sequenced sample consisted of blood, either unsorted or a sorted T cell fraction (not recorded which). These receptors all come from a male donor with ankylosing spondylitis.

This chain links TRBV4-1 with TRBJ1-3; no firm D call. V was cut by 1 base and J by 4 bases, with 14 bases left in between. Per the germline V gene, CDR1 is MGHRA and CDR2 is YSYEKL. The CDR3 totals 16 residues. CDR3 coding DNA: TGCGCCAGCAGCCAAGTTAAGGAGGAGAGAGGAAACACCATATATTTT. It encodes CASSQVKEERGNTIYF.

This chain connects TRBV4-1 to TRBJ1-1, with no clear D. The CDR3 has 14 amino acids. The V and J ends lost 6 bases and 0 bases respectively, with 11 bases between them. The germline gives CDR1 MGHRA, CDR2 YSYEKL. The CDR3 region is CASRPNLMNTEAFF. DNA of the CDR3: TGCGCCAGCAGGCCAAATTTAATGAACACTGAAGCTTTCTTT.

The V and J genes are TRBV29-1 and TRBJ2-7; 8 bases align to TRBD2. The CDR3 spans 15 residues. Trimming took 7 bases from V and 4 from J; bases not matched to a gene: 15. Per germline, CDR1 SQVTM and CDR2 ANQGSEA. The CDR3 coding sequence is TGCAGCGGCGCGGGAGGTACCGGGACACCTTACGAGCAGTACTTC. Encoded protein: CSGAGGTGTPYEQYF.

The gene calls are TRBV27 and TRBJ2-3; D is uncertain. From germline, CDR1 is MNHEY and CDR2 SMNVEV (reference sequence). V was cut by 10 bases and J by 0 bases, with 17 bases left in between. The CDR3 is made up of 15 amino acids. CDR3 sequence reads: CATSGGDSSTDTQYF. CDR3 DNA sequence: TGTGCCACCTCTGGTGGAGACTCCAGCACAGATACGCAGTATTTT.

This clonotype showed up just a few times. The gene calls are TRBV18 and TRBJ1-2; D ambiguous. Trimming cost V 3 bases and J 0 bases, with 14 bases left between them. Germline V gives CDR1 KGHSH, CDR2 LQKENI. There are 16 residues in the CDR3. As DNA, the CDR3 is TGTGCCAGCTCACCTTACAGTCCTGTGACTAACTATGGCTACACCTTC. It specifies CASSPYSPVTNYGYTF.

This clonotype was observed once. CDR3 bases: TGCGCCAGCAGCCAGGGCCGGCACAGGGGCCAAGAGACCCAGTACTTC. It encodes CASSQGRHRGQETQYF. The chain recombines TRBV4-1 with TRBJ2-5; 7 nucleotides line up with TRBD1. Unmatched junction bases numbered 8, after V lost 3 bases and J lost 1 base. CDR3 length: 16 residues. Per germline, CDR1 MGHRA and CDR2 YSYEKL.

The chain has TRBV4-1 and TRBJ2-7; no firm D call. The CDR3 spans 15 residues. The germline V gene encodes CDR1 MGHRA and CDR2 YSYEKL. Trimming stripped 1 base from V and 2 bases from J, with 12 bases between. The CDR3 spells CASSQGPIPPYEQYF. The DNA of the CDR3 is TGCGCCAGCAGCCAAGGCCCTATCCCCCCCTACGAGCAGTACTTC.

This clonotype was recorded a few times. The chain uses TRBV4-2 and TRBJ2-5, with a weak D call TRBD2 (7 bases). Trimming pared 4 bases from V and 3 bases from J, leaving 15 bases between. CDR1 LGHNA and CDR2 YNFKEQ come from the germline V gene. The CDR3 totals 15 residues. The CDR3 DNA reads TGTGCCAGCAGCCTGGGGGGGCTGGAGAAAGAGACCCAGTACTTC. This sequence encodes CASSLGGLEKETQYF.

This clonotype was seen more than once but under ten times. The chain is built from TRBV20-1 and TRBJ2-1; 10 bases line up with TRBD2. The CDR3 is 17 amino acids. Looked up from germline, CDR1 is DFQATT and CDR2 is SNEGSKA (reference sequence). Trimming at V came to 2 bases and at J to 0 bases, leaving 7 bases not matched to a gene. The CDR3 bases are TGCAGTGCTAGACAGAGTAGCGGGAGGATCTCCTACAATGAGCAGTTCTTC. Protein: CSARQSSGRISYNEQFF.

The chain couples TRBV6-2 or TRBV6-3 to TRBJ2-1; the match to TRBD2 covers 8 bases. Losses at the gene ends were 3 bases for V and 5 bases for J; bases not matched to a gene: 6. Germline CDR1 is MNHEY and CDR2 is SVGEGT. The CDR3 runs to 15 residues. The CDR3 DNA reads TGTGCCAGCAGTTATTGGGCGGGAGGCCACAATGAGCAGTTCTTC. Residues: CASSYWAGGHNEQFF.

This clonotype was counted a few times. This sequence joins TRBV11-2 and TRBJ2-7; the D call may be TRBD1 or TRBD2 (6 bases each). CDR3 length: 14 amino acids. Trimming shortened V by 5 bases and J by 7 bases, and 18 bases separated the two germline ends. CDR1 and CDR2 from the germline V gene are SGHAT and FQNNGV. The DNA for the CDR3 is TGTGCCAGCAGCCCCCGGACAGTTAGCGGAGAGCAGTACTTC. Encoded protein: CASSPRTVSGEQYF.

This clonotype came up a few times. V usage is TRBV30 and J usage is TRBJ2-1; D uncertain. Between the trimmed V and J ends, which lost 2 bases and 3 bases, there was a span of 5 bases. Germline V CDR1 and CDR2: GTSNPN, SVGIG (reference sequence). This CDR3 is 12 amino acids long. In DNA form, the CDR3 reads TGTGCCTGGAGTTTGGGCTACAATGAGCAGTTCTTC. It yields the protein CAWSLGYNEQFF. The full variable domain, with the rest looked up from reference TRBV30 and TRBJ2-1, is SQTIHQWPATLVQPVGSPLSLECTVEGTSNPNLYWYRQAAGRGLQLLFYSVGIGQISSEVPQNLSASRPQDRQFILSSKKLLLSDSGFYLCAWSLGYNEQFFGPGTRLTVL.

This clonotype was detected many times. At one end, the junction sequence differs from germline, possibly due to a read error. The chain's CDR3 is CASSLEANTGELFF. CDR3 DNA sequence: TGTGCCAGCAGCTTAGAAGCGAACACCGGGGAGCTGTTTTTT. The chain joins TRBV5-1 to TRBJ2-2; no clear D gene. CDR1 and CDR2 from the germline V gene are SGHRS and YFSETQ. The CDR3 extends over 14 amino acids.

This clonotype was counted only a few times. The V gene is TRBV5-1, the J gene TRBJ1-1; no definite D call. The germline gives CDR1 SGHRS, CDR2 YFSETQ. The CDR3 loop spans 13 amino acids. Trimming cost V 3 bases and J 4 bases, with 10 bases left between them. CDR3 residues: CASSSPGSTEAFF. The CDR3 DNA follows: TGCGCCAGCAGCTCGCCCGGGAGCACTGAAGCTTTCTTT. Together with reference TRBV5-1 and TRBJ1-1, the CDR3 gives the full variable domain: KAGVTQTPRYLIKTRGQQVTLSCSPISGHRSVSWYQQTPGQGLQFLFEYFSETQRNKGNFPGRFSGRQFSNSRSEMNVSTLELGDSALYLCASSSPGSTEAFFGQGTRLTVV.

The genes are TRBV28 and TRBJ1-6; 7 bases match TRBD1. The germline V gene has CDR1 MDHEN and CDR2 SYDVKM. The V and J ends lost 2 bases and 3 bases, in that order; junction bases with no gene match: 4. The CDR3 runs 16 residues. CDR3: CASSLGSGGYNSPLHF. The DNA of the CDR3 is TGTGCCAGCAGTTTAGGGTCAGGGGGCTATAATTCACCCCTCCACTTT.

The table lists this clonotype with many counts. The chain has TRBV9 and TRBJ1-1; weak D call: TRBD1 (5 bases). Germline values: CDR1 SGDLS, CDR2 YYNGEE. V dropped 2 bases and J dropped 4 bases, with 12 bases sitting between them. The CDR3 totals 14 residues. DNA of the CDR3: TGTGCCAGCAGCGTCGGACAATGGGGCACTGAAGCTTTCTTT. This sequence encodes CASSVGQWGTEAFF.

This clonotype was observed a few times. The V gene is TRBV27, the J gene TRBJ1-1; D is ambiguous. Trimming took off 6 bases at V and 0 bases at J, with 8 bases between the two ends. This CDR3 spans 13 amino acids. Germline V gene data show CDR1 as MNHEY and CDR2 as SMNVEV (reference sequence). CDR3 in amino acids: CASRSSMNTEAFF. The CDR3 region has the DNA TGTGCCAGCAGAAGTAGCATGAACACTGAAGCTTTCTTT.

V usage is TRBV12-3 or TRBV12-4 and J usage is TRBJ2-7, with 7 positions matching TRBD1. The CDR3 is 17 residues long. The J segment lost 0 bases and the V segment lost 4 bases, leaving 12 bases of the junction unmatched. CDR3 bases: TGTGCCAGCAGTTCCGATCAGGGACAGCATATCTCCTACGAGCAGTACTTC. The encoded protein is CASSSDQGQHISYEQYF.

DNA of the CDR3: TGTGCCACCAGTGATTCAAGGACAGGGGGGGACGAGCAGTACTTC. Translation: CATSDSRTGGDEQYF. The chain links TRBV24-1 to TRBJ2-7; 10 positions agree with TRBD1. The germline V gene encodes CDR1 KGHDR and CDR2 SFDVKD. Trimming took 2 bases from V and 5 from J; bases not matched to a gene: 5. CDR3 length: 15 residues.